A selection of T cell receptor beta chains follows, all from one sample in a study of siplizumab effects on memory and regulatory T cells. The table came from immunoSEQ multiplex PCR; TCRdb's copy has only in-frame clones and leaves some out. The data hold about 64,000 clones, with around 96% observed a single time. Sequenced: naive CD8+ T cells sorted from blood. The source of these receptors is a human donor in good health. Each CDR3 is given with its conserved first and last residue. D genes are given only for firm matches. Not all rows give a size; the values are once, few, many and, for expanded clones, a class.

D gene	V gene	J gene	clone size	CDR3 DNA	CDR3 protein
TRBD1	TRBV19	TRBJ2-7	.	TGTGCCAGTAGTTCCACAGGGGGCGACTACGAGCAGTACTTC	CASSSTGGDYEQYF
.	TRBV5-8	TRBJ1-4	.	TGTGCCAGCAGCTTGGAGGGAGCAGCAGGGGAAAAACTGTTTTTT	CASSLEGAAGEKLFF
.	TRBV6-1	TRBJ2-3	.	TGTGCCAGCAGTGATTGGACAGCCACAATCACAGATACGCAGTATTTT	CASSDWTATITDTQYF
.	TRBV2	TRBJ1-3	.	TGTGCCAGCAGTAACGGGATCCCTGGAAACACCATATATTTT	CASSNGIPGNTIYF
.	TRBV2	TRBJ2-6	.	TGTGCCAGCACCAACAGGGCTGGGGCCAACGTCCTGACTTTC	CASTNRAGANVLTF
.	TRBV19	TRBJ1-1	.	TGTGCCAGTAGTATTAGCGTGAACACTGAAGCTTTCTTT	CASSISVNTEAFF
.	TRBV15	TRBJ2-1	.	TGTGCCACCCTGGGGGCTAGCGAGTACAATGAGCAGTTCTTC	CATLGASEYNEQFF
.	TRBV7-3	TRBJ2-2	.	TGTGCCAGCAGCTTATTGGGGGTGAACACCGGGGAGCTGTTTTTT	CASSLLGVNTGELFF
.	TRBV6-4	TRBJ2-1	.	TGTGCCAGCAGTGACTCAGGACAGTCCTCCTACAATGAGCAGTTCTTC	CASSDSGQSSYNEQFF
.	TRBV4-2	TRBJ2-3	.	TGTGCCAGCAGCCATACCTACACGGGGGTTGACACAGATACGCAGTATTTT	CASSHTYTGVDTDTQYF
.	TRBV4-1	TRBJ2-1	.	TGCGCCAGCGCCCGCGGGGCTGAACTCAATGAGCAGTTCTTC	CASARGAELNEQFF
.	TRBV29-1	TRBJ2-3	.	TGCAGCGTTGGGCCAGCGGCAGGCACAGATACGCAGTATTTT	CSVGPAAGTDTQYF
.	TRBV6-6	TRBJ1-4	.	TGTGCCAGCAGCCTGGGGAGGCCTAATGAAAAACTGTTTTTT	CASSLGRPNEKLFF
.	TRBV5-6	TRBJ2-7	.	TGTGCCAGCAGCCCCCGGGACTCCAGCTCCTACGAGCAGTACTTC	CASSPRDSSSYEQYF
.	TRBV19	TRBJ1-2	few	TGTGCCAGTAGTATTCAGTCTGGCTACACCTTC	CASSIQSGYTF
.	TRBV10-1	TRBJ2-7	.	TGCGCCAGCAGTGAGACGACAGATCCAGCTTTCTACGAGCAGTACTTC	CASSETTDPAFYEQYF
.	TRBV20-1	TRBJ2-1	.	TGCAGTGCTAGGGGGGTCGGGGAGCAGTTCTTC	CSARGVGEQFF
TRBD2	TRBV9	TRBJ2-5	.	TGTGCCAGCAGCGTGGGCGGGGGGGTTCTAGAGACCCAGTACTTC	CASSVGGGVLETQYF
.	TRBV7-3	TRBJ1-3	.	TGTGCCAGCAGCTCCATAGGGGGGGACACCATATATTTT	CASSSIGGDTIYF
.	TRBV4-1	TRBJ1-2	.	TGCGCCAGCAGCCAGGGGGCGCAGGGCTACACCTTC	CASSQGAQGYTF
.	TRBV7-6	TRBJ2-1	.	TGTGCCAGCGCCCCCCTCGGACCGAACAATGAGCAGTTCTTC	CASAPLGPNNEQFF
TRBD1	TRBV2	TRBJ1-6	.	TGTGCCAGCAGTGCCGGACAGGCCTGGGATTCACCCCTCCACTTT	CASSAGQAWDSPLHF
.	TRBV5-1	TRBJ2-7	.	TGCGCCAGCAGCTTGGCGGGCTCCTACGAGCAGTACTTC	CASSLAGSYEQYF
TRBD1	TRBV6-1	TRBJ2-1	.	TGTGCCAGCAGTGAAGCGCGACAGGGGAGGAATGAGCAGTTCTTC	CASSEARQGRNEQFF
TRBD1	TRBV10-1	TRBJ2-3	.	TGCGCCAGCAGTGAGTCGGGGACAGCCACAGATACGCAGTATTTT	CASSESGTATDTQYF
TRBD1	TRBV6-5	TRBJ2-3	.	TGTGCCAGCAGTACAGGGACAGGGGGCTTAGATACGCAGTATTTT	CASSTGTGGLDTQYF
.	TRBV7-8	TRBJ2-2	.	TGTGCCAGCGGGGGGGCGGACACCGGGGAGCTGTTTTTT	CASGGADTGELFF
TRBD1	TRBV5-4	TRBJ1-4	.	TGTGCCAGCGGGGGGGACAGTGGCGGTGAAAAACTGTTTTTT	CASGGDSGGEKLFF
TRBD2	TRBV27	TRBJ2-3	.	TGTGCAGCTGCGAAGGGACTAGCCCTCCCCGACACAGATACGCAGTATTTT	CAAAKGLALPDTDTQYF
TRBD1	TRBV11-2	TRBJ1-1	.	TGTGCCAGCAGCTCAGACAAGACAGGGGCTAACACTGAAGCTTTCTTT	CASSSDKTGANTEAFF
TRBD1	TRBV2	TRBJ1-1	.	TGTGCCAGCAGCGAGAGAGGGGGCTTGTACACTGAAGCTTTCTTT	CASSERGGLYTEAFF
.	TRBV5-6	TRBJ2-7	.	TGTGCCAGCAGCTTTGGTGGGGCCTCCTACGAGCAGTACTTC	CASSFGGASYEQYF
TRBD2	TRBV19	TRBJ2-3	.	TGTGCCAGTAGTATGACCCTAGCGGCCCTCACAGATACGCAGTATTTT	CASSMTLAALTDTQYF
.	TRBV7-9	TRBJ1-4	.	TGTGCCAGCAGTTCCCTCCCTACCGGGGCTAGTGAAAAACTGTTTTTT	CASSSLPTGASEKLFF
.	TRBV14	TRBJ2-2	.	TGTGCCAGCAGCCAAGAAGCCGGGGAGCTGTTTTTT	CASSQEAGELFF
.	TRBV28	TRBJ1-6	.	TGTGCCAGCAGTTTACGACAGTTTAATTCACCCCTCCACTTT	CASSLRQFNSPLHF
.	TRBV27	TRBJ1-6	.	TGTGCCAGCAGTTTTGGGGGATTCTATAATTCACCCCTCCACTTT	CASSFGGFYNSPLHF
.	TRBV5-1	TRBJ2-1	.	TGCGCCAGCAGCTTTGGGGGGGCCGATGAGCAGTTCTTC	CASSFGGADEQFF
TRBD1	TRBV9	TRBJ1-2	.	TGTGCCAGCAGCGTCGGGACAGGACTCTATGGCTACACCTTC	CASSVGTGLYGYTF
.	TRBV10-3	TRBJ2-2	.	TGTGCCATCAGTGAGTCGATAGACAGGAACACCGGGGAGCTGTTTTTT	CAISESIDRNTGELFF
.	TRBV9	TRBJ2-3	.	TGTGCCAGCAGCGCCTACACAGATACGCAGTATTTT	CASSAYTDTQYF
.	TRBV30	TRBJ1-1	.	TGTGCCTGGGACTTAGGGGGTAACACTGAAGCTTTCTTT	CAWDLGGNTEAFF
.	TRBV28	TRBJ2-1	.	TGTGCCAGCAGTTTAGAAGAGGGAGCCTACAATGAGCAGTTCTTC	CASSLEEGAYNEQFF
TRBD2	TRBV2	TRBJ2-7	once	TGTGCCAGCAGTGAATTTACGGGGGGATACTACGAGCAGTACTTC	CASSEFTGGYYEQYF
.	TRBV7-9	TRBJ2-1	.	TGTGCCAGCAGCGCCCGGGACGGGGAGGTCGATGAGCAGTTCTTC	CASSARDGEVDEQFF
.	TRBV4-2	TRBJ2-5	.	TGTGCCAGCAGCCAAGGGACTACCCAAGAGACCCAGTACTTC	CASSQGTTQETQYF
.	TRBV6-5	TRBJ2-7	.	TGTGCCAGCAGTTTTGTGTCTAACTACGAGCAGTACTTC	CASSFVSNYEQYF
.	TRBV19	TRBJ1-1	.	TGTGCCAGTAGTATGGGAGGGTTCACTGAAGCTTTCTTT	CASSMGGFTEAFF
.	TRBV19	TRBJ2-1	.	TGTGCCACCCGGGCCGGTTCCACCTACAATGAGCAGTTCTTC	CATRAGSTYNEQFF
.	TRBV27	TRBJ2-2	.	TGTGCCAGCAGTTTCGGGCCTCGGACCGGGGAGCTGTTTTTT	CASSFGPRTGELFF
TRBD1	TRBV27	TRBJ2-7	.	TGCGCCAGCAGTACCTCGGACAGGGGCGAGCAGTACTTC	CASSTSDRGEQYF
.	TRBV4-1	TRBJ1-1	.	TGCGCCAGCAGCACGAATGGGGGGAACACTGAAGCTTTCTTT	CASSTNGGNTEAFF
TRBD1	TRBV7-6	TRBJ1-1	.	TGTGCCAGCAGCCCCGCTTACGGGACAGGGAAACCTGAAGCTTTCTTT	CASSPAYGTGKPEAFF